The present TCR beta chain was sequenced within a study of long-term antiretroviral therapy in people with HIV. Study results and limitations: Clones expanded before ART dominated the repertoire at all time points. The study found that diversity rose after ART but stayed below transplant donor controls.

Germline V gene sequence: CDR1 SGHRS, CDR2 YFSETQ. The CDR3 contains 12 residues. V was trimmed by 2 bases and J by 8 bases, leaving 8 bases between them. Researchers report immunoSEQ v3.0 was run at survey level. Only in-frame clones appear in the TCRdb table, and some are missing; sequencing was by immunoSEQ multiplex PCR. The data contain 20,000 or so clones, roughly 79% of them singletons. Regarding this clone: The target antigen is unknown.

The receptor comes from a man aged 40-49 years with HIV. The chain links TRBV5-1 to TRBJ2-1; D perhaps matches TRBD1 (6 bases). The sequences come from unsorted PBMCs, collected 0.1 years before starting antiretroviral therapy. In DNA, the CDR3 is TGCGCCAGCAGCTTTGAGGGGGATGAGCAGTTCTTC. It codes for CASSFEGDEQFF.